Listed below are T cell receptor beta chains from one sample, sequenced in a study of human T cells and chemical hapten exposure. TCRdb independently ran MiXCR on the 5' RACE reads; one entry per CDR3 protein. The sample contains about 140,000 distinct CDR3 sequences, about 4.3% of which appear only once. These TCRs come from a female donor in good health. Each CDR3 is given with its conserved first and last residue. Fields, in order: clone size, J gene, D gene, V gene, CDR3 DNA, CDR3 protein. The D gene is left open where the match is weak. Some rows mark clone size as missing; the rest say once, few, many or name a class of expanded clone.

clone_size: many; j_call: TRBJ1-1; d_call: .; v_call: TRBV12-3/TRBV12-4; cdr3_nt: TGTGCCAGCAGTTTTCGGGCGAACACTGAAGCTTTCTTT; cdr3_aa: CASSFRANTEAFF
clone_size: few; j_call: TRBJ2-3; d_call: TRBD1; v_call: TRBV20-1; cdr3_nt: TGCAGTGCTATCCGAGGGACAGGGGGTGGCACAGATACGCAGTATTTT; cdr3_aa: CSAIRGTGGGTDTQYF
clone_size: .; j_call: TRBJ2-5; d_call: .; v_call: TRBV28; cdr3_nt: TGTGCCAGCAGACTGCGGGGTTTTGAGGAGACCCAGTACTTC; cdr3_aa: CASRLRGFEETQYF
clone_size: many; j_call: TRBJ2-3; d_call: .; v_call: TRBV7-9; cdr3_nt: TGTGCCAGCAGCTCTCAAAGTTTGGGTACGCAGTATTTT; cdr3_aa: CASSSQSLGTQYF
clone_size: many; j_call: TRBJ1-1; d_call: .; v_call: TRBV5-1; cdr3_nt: TGCGCCAGCAGCGTCGGGGCGAACACTGAAGCTTTCTTT; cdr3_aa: CASSVGANTEAFF
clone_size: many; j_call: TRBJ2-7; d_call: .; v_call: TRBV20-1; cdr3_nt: TGCAGTGCCCCTCAGCAAGGGCAGGGAGCTGACGAGCAGTACTTC; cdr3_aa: CSAPQQGQGADEQYF
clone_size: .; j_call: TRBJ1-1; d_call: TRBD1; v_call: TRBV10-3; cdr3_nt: TGTGCCATCAGGGGACAGCTGAACACTGAAGCTTTCTTT; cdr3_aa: CAIRGQLNTEAFF
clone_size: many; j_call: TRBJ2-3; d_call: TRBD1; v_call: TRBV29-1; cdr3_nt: TGCAGCGTTGAAGCAAGGGGGACAGGAACAGATACGCAGTATTTT; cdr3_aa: CSVEARGTGTDTQYF
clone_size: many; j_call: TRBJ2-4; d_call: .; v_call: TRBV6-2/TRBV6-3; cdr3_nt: TGTGCCAGCAGTTCTTCACTCGGCGGGAACATTCAGTACTTC; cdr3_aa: CASSSSLGGNIQYF
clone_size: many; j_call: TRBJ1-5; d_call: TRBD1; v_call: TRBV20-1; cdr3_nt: TGCAGTGCTAGTTCCGTGACAGGGCTCAATCAGCCCCAGCATTTT; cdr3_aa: CSASSVTGLNQPQHF
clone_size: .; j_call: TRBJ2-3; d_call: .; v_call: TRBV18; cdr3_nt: TGTGCCAGCTCAATCGGACTTACAGATACGCAGTATTTT; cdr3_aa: CASSIGLTDTQYF
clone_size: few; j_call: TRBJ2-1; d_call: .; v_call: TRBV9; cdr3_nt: TGTGCCAGCGCGGCGGAAGGGAGCTCCTACAATGAGCAGTTCTTC; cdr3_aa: CASAAEGSSYNEQFF
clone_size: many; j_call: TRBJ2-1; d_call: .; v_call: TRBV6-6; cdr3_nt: TGTGCCAGCAGTTACGGGGGACGCCACAATGAGCAGTTCTTC; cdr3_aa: CASSYGGRHNEQFF
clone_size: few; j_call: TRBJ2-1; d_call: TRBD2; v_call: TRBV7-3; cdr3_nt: TGTGCCAGCAGCCCTCAAGGACTAGCGGGGGCCGGCTACAATGAGCAGTTCTTC; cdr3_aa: CASSPQGLAGAGYNEQFF
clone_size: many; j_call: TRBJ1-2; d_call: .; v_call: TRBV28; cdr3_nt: TGTGCCAGTGTGGGGGGGGGAAGAGTCGACGGCTACACCTTC; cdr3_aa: CASVGGGRVDGYTF
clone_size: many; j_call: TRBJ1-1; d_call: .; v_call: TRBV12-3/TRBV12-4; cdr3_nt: TGTGCCAGCAGTTTGTCCCGGCCAGGGGCCGGAGCTTTCTTT; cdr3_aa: CASSLSRPGAGAFF
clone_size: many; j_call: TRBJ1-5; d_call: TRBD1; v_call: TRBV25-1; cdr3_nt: TGTGCCAGTCAAGGACAGGGGGCAAACCAGCCCCAGCATTTT; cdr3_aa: CASQGQGANQPQHF
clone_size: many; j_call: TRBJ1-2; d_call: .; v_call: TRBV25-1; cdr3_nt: TGTGCCAGCAGTGATCGGGCGGATACTAACTATGGCTACACCTTC; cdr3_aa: CASSDRADTNYGYTF
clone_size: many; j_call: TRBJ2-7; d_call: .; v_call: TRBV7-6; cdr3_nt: TGTGCCAGCACACCGGGACTTCCGGAGACCTACGAGCAGTACTTC; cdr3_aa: CASTPGLPETYEQYF
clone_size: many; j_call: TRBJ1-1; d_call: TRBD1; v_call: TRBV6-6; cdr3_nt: TGTGCCAGCCACCACAGGGGAAGGGAGAACACTGAAGCTTTCTTT; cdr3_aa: CASHHRGRENTEAFF
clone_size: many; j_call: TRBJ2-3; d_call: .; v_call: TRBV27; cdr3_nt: TGTGCCAGCAGTCCCGGTGCGGGGCCAGATACGCAGTATTTT; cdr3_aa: CASSPGAGPDTQYF
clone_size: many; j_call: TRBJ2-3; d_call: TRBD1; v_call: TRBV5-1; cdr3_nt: TGCGCCAGCACCCCCACAGGGGTACCTGATACGCAGTATTTT; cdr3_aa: CASTPTGVPDTQYF
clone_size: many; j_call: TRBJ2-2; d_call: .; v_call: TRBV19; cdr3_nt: TGTGCCAGTAGTTACGACCCAGGGATCACCGGGGAGCTGTTTTTT; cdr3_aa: CASSYDPGITGELFF
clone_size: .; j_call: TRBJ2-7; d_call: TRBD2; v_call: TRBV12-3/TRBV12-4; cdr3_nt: TGTGCCAGCAGCAAGGGGACTAGCGGGGCGAACTACGAGCAGTACTTC; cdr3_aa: CASSKGTSGANYEQYF
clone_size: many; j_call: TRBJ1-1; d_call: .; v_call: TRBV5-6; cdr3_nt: TGTGCCAGCAGCTTCAAGTGGGGCAGTATGAACACTGAAGCTTTCTTT; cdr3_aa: CASSFKWGSMNTEAFF
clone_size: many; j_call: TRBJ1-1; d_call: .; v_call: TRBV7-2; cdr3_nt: TGTGCCAGCAGCCCCAGAAGTTTCGTGAACACTGAAGCTTTCTTT; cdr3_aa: CASSPRSFVNTEAFF
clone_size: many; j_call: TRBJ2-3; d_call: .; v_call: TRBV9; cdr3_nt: TGTGCCAGCAGCGTTTTCACGGGGAGCACAGATACGCAGTATTTT; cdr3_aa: CASSVFTGSTDTQYF
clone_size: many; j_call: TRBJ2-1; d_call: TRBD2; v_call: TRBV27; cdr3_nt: TGTGCCAGCAGTTTATTGGGCGGGGGGCCAGGCAATGAGCAGTTCTTC; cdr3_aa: CASSLLGGGPGNEQFF
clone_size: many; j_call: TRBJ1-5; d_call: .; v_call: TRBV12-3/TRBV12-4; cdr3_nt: TGTGCCAGCAGTTTAATGGGGGGCAATCAGCCCCAGCATTTT; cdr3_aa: CASSLMGGNQPQHF
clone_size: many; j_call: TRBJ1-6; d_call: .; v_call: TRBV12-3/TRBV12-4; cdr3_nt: TGTGCCAGCAGTCCGCCGGCGACAGGACGCTATAATTCACCCCTCCACTTT; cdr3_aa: CASSPPATGRYNSPLHF
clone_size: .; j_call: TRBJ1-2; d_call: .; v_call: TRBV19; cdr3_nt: TGTGCCAGTAGTATAGCCCGGGGATATGGCTACACCTTC; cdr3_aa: CASSIARGYGYTF
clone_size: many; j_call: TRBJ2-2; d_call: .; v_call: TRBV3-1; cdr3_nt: TGTGCCAGCAGTCTTTCGGGCCTTAACACCGGGGAGCTGTTTTTT; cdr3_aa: CASSLSGLNTGELFF
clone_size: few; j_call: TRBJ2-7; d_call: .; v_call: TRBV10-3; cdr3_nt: TGTGCCATCAGCTTCCTCAAGTTCCACGAGCAGTACTTC; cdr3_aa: CAISFLKFHEQYF
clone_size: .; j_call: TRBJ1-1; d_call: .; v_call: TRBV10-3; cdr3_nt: TGTGCCATCAGTGGACACCGGGGGGGAGTCACTGAAGCTTTCTTT; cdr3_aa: CAISGHRGGVTEAFF
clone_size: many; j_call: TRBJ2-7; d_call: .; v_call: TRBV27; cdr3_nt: TGTGCCAGTGGGTCCGCCTACGAGCAGTACTTC; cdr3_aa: CASGSAYEQYF
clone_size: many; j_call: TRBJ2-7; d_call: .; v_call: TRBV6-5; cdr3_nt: TGTGCCAGCAGTTCCGCCCGCAGGGGTCCCTCCTACGAGCAGTACTTC; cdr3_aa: CASSSARRGPSYEQYF
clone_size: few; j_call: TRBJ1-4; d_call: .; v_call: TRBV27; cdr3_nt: TGTGCCAGCAGTTTTTTCGGTAATGAAAAACTGTTTTTT; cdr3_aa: CASSFFGNEKLFF
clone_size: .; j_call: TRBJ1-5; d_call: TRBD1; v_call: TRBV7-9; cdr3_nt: TGTGCCAGCAGCTTGGCCGGGACAGAGACGGACAAGCATTTT; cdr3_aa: CASSLAGTETDKHF
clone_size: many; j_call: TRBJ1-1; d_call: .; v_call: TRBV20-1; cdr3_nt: TGCAGTGCTAGAGGCAGAGCGGTGGGGGCCACTGAAGCTTTCTTT; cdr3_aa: CSARGRAVGATEAFF
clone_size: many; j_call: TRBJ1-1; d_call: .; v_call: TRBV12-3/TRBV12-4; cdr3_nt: TGTGCCAGCAGTTTAGATCGGGGGTGGGCTTTCTTT; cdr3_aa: CASSLDRGWAFF
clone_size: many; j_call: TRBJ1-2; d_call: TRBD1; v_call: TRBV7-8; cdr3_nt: TGTGCCAGCAGCTCTCCCGGGACAGGGTTTAACTATGGCTACACCTTC; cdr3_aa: CASSSPGTGFNYGYTF
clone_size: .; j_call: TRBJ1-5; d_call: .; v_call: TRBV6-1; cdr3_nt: TGTGCCAGCAGTGAAACCGTCTACCGTCCGATTAGTCAGCCCCAGCATTTT; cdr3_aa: CASSETVYRPISQPQHF
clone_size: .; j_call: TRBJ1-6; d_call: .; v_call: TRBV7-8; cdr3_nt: TGTGCCAGCAGCTTAGTCATGGGGCTCTCTTCACCCCTCCACTTT; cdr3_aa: CASSLVMGLSSPLHF
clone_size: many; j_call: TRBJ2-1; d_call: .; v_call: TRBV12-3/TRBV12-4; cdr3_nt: TGTGCCAGCAGTTCAGCTCCGAGCTCCTACAATGAGCAGTTCTTC; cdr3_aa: CASSSAPSSYNEQFF
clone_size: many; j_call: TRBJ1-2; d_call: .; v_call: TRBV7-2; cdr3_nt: TGTGCCAGCAGCTTAGTTGTGGGGGGACGCTATGGCTACACCTTC; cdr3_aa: CASSLVVGGRYGYTF
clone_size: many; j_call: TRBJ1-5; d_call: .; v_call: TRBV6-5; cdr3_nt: TGTGCCAGCAGTAACTTGCGAGGGAATCAGCCCCAGCATTTT; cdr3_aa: CASSNLRGNQPQHF
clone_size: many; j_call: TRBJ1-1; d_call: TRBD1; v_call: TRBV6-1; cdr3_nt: TGTGCCAGCAGTATCCGGGACAGGGCTGCTGAAGCTTTCTTT; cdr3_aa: CASSIRDRAAEAFF
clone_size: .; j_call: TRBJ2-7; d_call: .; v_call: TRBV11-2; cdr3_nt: TGTGCCAGCAGCCAACAGCCAACGAGCTCCTACGAGCAGTACTTC; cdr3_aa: CASSQQPTSSYEQYF
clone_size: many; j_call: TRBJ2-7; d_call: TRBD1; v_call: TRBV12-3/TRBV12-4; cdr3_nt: TGTGCCAGCAGTTCGACCAGTCCGGGACAGGGGAACTACGAGCAGTACTTC; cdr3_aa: CASSSTSPGQGNYEQYF
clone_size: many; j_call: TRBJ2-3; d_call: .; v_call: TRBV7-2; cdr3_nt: TGTGCCAGCAGCTTACTGGGGCCGACAGATACGCAGTATTTT; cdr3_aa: CASSLLGPTDTQYF
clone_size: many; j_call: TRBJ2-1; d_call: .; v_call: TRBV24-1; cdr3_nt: TGTGCCACCAGTGATTTCCGTGGCGGGGACCGCTCCTACAATGAGCAGTTCTTC; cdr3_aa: CATSDFRGGDRSYNEQFF
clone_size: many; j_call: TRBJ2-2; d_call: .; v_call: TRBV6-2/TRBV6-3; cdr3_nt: TGTGCCAGCAGCCCAGGCCGAGGACCCCTAAGGGCCGGGGAGCTGTTTTTT; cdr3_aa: CASSPGRGPLRAGELFF
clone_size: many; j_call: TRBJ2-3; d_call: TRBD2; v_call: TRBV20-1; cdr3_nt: TGCAGTGCTAGTGTGCGGCTAGCGGGAGCCACAGATACGCAGTATTTT; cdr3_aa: CSASVRLAGATDTQYF
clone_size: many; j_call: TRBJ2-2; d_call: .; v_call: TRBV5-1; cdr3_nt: TGCGCCAGCAGCTTAACGGTGAACACCGGGGAGCTGTTTTTT; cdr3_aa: CASSLTVNTGELFF
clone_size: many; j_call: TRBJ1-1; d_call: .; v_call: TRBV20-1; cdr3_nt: TGCAGTGCTGGGGGGGCAGACCCAGAAGCTTTCTTT; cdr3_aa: CSAGGADPEAFF